This TCR beta chain was identified during a study of PD-1 blockade in classical Hodgkin lymphoma. The overall study: Administration of nivolumab to patients was at 3 mg/kg intravenously every 2 weeks. Study results and limitations: When nivolumab was started under 1 year after ASCT, patients were excluded. By C4D1, CD4+ diversity increased significantly, especially in complete responders.

CDR1 and CDR2 (germline): MRHNA, SNTAGT. This CDR3 contains 15 residues. V dropped 2 bases and J dropped 2; count of bases not matched to a gene: 2. The table came from immunoSEQ multiplex PCR; TCRdb's copy has only in-frame clones and leaves some out. The repertoire holds about 13,000 clones, more than 90% seen once, with roughly 10% in the top ten. Every patient had relapsed following autologous stem cell transplantation, and cohorts differed in brentuximab vedotin exposure. Details on this clone: Its antigen is unknown.

This chain uses TRBV6-4 with TRBJ2-3; 9 nucleotides agree with TRBD2. This clonotype originated in a human donor with classical Hodgkin lymphoma. Source: peripheral blood mononuclear cells (PBMCs), taken at baseline. CDR3 sequence: CASSDGGGATDTQYF. CDR3 in DNA: TGTGCCAGCAGTGACGGCGGGGGGGCCACAGATACGCAGTATTTT.